This T cell receptor (beta chain) is drawn from a study of blood T cell repertoires in COVID-19. Study summary: The study drew acute and convalescent COVID-19 samples from the United States, Italy and Spain. Sources were T cells, B-cell-depleted T cells, or PBMCs; the material itself was cDNA or gDNA.

Method: immunoSEQ multiplex PCR; TCRdb's copy keeps in-frame clones and lacks some. The top ten clones hold less than 9.5% of a sample with some 20,000 clones, 91% of them seen once. Germline trimming cut 10 bases from V and 5 bases from J; bases unmatched to any gene: 7. The CDR3 spans 13 residues. Per germline, CDR1 MNHNY and CDR2 SVGAGI (reference sequence). V and J are TRBV6-6 and TRBJ2-7; 11 bases fit TRBD1. The source material was peripheral blood. The TCR originated in a human donor in a cohort sampled during active COVID-19. As DNA, the CDR3 is TGTGCCACCGGTGGACAGGGGGCCGACGAGCAGTACTTC. Encoded protein: CATGGQGADEQYF.